The 12 T cell receptor beta chains reported below all come from one sample, sequenced in a study of vaccination and CD4 T cells after COVID-19 (dated by TCRdb to between 2021 and 2024). Receptors were amplified or captured by PCR. Sequenced on an Illumina iSeq 100. TCRdb reworked the public reads: Q25 trimming with fastp, MiXCR clone assembly, productive beta chains retained. Entries that share a CDR3 protein sequence are merged under the most common genes and DNA. Recorded for this sample are 25,000 to 30,000 distinct CDR3 sequences; under 65% of them occurred a single time. Around 6% of the sample is in the top ten clones. The sample's time point label is to be understood as: late sampling 161 to 241 days after vaccination in a few convalescent patients. The sample was CD4+ T cells from blood, taken about 7 months after SARS-CoV-2 vaccination. The source is a human donor who had recovered from COVID-19.

The chain has TRBV7-2 and TRBJ2-7; no clear D. Germline-derived CDR1 and CDR2 are SGHTA and FQGNSA. The V and J ends lost 0 bases and 3 bases respectively, with 3 bases between them. This CDR3 has 12 residues. The CDR3 DNA reads TGTGCCAGCAGCTTAGCGTTCTACGAGCAGTACTTC. Protein product: CASSLAFYEQYF. Together with reference TRBV7-2 and TRBJ2-7, the CDR3 gives the full variable domain: GAGVSQSPSNKVTEKGKDVELRCDPISGHTALYWYRQSLGQGLEFLIYFQGNSAPDKSGLPSDRFSAERTGGSVSTLTIQRTQQEDSAVYLCASSLAFYEQYFGPGTRLTVT.

The chain has TRBV25-1 and TRBJ1-6, with a possible D match to TRBD1 (6 bases). In germline, CDR1 is MGHDK, CDR2 SYGVNS. The CDR3 covers 14 residues. V was clipped by 5 bases and J by 5 bases, with 10 bases between them. The CDR3 reads CASSSRTDNSPLHF. DNA of the CDR3: TGTGCCAGCAGTTCCCGGACAGATAATTCACCCCTCCACTTT.

V usage is TRBV28 and J usage is TRBJ2-2; unclear D gene. V was trimmed by 7 bases and J by 0 bases, leaving 9 bases between them. CDR1 MDHEN and CDR2 SYDVKM come from the germline V gene. The CDR3 length is 14 residues. The CDR3 spells CASIGRSNTGELFF. CDR3 DNA sequence: TGTGCCAGCATCGGTAGATCGAACACCGGGGAGCTGTTTTTT.

CDR3 protein: CASRGPISYNEQFF. The CDR3 DNA sequence: TGTGCCAGCCGCGGGCCTATCTCCTACAATGAGCAGTTCTTC. The gene calls are TRBV7-2 and TRBJ2-1; D might be TRBD2 (5 bases). Trimming took 8 bases from V and 0 from J, leaving 11 bases between them. The CDR3 spans 14 residues. CDR1 and CDR2 from the germline V gene are SGHTA and FQGNSA.

The CDR3 sequence is CASSLGQLGAPLSYEQYF. In DNA form, the CDR3 reads TGTGCCAGCAGCTTAGGGCAACTAGGGGCCCCCCTCTCCTACGAGCAGTACTTC. The genes are TRBV7-9 and TRBJ2-7, with D perhaps being TRBD1 or TRBD2 (5 bases each). The germline CDR1 and CDR2 sequences are SEHNR and FQNEAQ (reference sequence). V lost 1 base and J lost 0, with 19 bases in between. The CDR3 length is 18 residues.

The rearrangement links TRBV28 to TRBJ2-2; D perhaps matches TRBD1 (5 bases). CDR1 is MDHEN and CDR2 is SYDVKM in the germline V gene. The V gene lost 7 bases and the J gene lost 1 base, with 7 bases spanning the gap. This CDR3 spans 13 amino acids. CDR3 loop: CASITGNTGELFF. The CDR3 DNA reads as TGTGCCAGCATTACAGGGAACACCGGGGAGCTGTTTTTT. Supplemented by reference TRBV28 and TRBJ2-2, the full variable domain reads DVKVTQSSRYLVKRTGEKVFLECVQDMDHENMFWYRQDPGLGLRLIYFSYDVKMKEKGDIPEGYSVSREKKERFSLILESASTNQTSMYLCASITGNTGELFFGEGSRLTVL.

The J gene is TRBJ1-2, the V gene TRBV7-9; D unresolved. V shed 3 bases and J shed 2 bases, with 7 bases lying between them. Germline CDR1 reads SEHNR; CDR2 reads FQNEAQ (reference sequence). The CDR3 extends over 13 amino acids. The CDR3 DNA is TGTGCCAGCAGCTTTCCTAGGAACTATGGCTACACCTTC. Amino acids: CASSFPRNYGYTF. Complete variable domain (other parts from reference TRBV7-9 and TRBJ1-2): DTGVSQNPRHKITKRGQNVTFRCDPISEHNRLYWYRQTLGQGPEFLTYFQNEAQLEKSRLLSDRFSAERPKGSFSTLEIQRTEQGDSAMYLCASSFPRNYGYTFGSGTRLTVV.

This rearrangement joins TRBV6-1 to TRBJ1-1; TRBD1 matches 7 bases. Losses at the gene ends were 5 bases for V and 2 bases for J; bases not matched to a gene: 2. The CDR3 length is 13 residues. Germline-derived CDR1 and CDR2 are MNHNS and SASEGT. The CDR3 reads CASSPGGNTEAFF. CDR3 bases: TGTGCCAGCAGTCCAGGGGGAAACACTGAAGCTTTCTTT.

This clonotype was observed a few times. The chain joins TRBV7-8 to TRBJ2-1, with 12 bases fitting TRBD1. CDR3 length equals 16 residues. In germline, CDR1 is SGHVS, CDR2 FQNEAQ. V lost 7 bases, J lost 7 bases, and 11 bases stayed unmatched. The chain's CDR3 is CASNPTPGQGANEQFF. CDR3 sequence (DNA): TGTGCCAGCAACCCAACCCCGGGACAGGGGGCGAATGAGCAGTTCTTC.

The chain has TRBV27 and TRBJ1-2, with 8 bases matching TRBD1. CDR1 is MNHEY, CDR2 SMNVEV, per germline (reference sequence). J was trimmed by 4 bases and V by 6 bases; bases with no gene match: 1. The CDR3 has 12 residues. The CDR3 reads CASSGQGYGYTF. The CDR3 bases are TGTGCCAGCAGCGGACAGGGCTATGGCTACACCTTC.

This clonotype has only a few counts. V and J are TRBV27 and TRBJ2-1, with 7 bases identical to TRBD2. Germline V gene lookup returns CDR1 MNHEY and CDR2 SMNVEV (reference sequence). The CDR3 extends over 15 amino acids. After removal of 6 bases from V and 6 bases from J, the junction contained 11 bases not matched to a gene. The DNA of the CDR3 is TGTGCCAGCAGGCTGAGCCCTAGCGGCTCCAATGAGCAGTTCTTC. Translation: CASRLSPSGSNEQFF.

The J gene is TRBJ2-2, the V gene TRBV24-1; 8 bases fit TRBD1. CDR1 and CDR2 from the germline V gene are KGHDR and SFDVKD. The CDR3 consists of 14 residues. After removal of 4 bases from V and 6 bases from J, the junction contained 3 bases not matched to a gene. CDR3 sequence reads: CATSEDRDAGELFF. CDR3 in DNA: TGTGCCACCAGTGAGGACAGGGATGCCGGGGAGCTGTTTTTT.